This T cell receptor beta chain originates from a study of blood T cell repertoires in COVID-19. Study-level information: From the United States, Italy and Spain came samples of acute and convalescent COVID-19. The cDNA or gDNA used as material had been derived from T cells, B-cell-depleted T cells, or PBMCs.

CDR3 length: 13 amino acids. With 3 bases removed from V and 12 bases from J, the gap between germline ends came to 17 bases. Germline assignment: CDR1 MNHEY and CDR2 SMNVEV (reference sequence). Enrollees, 18 to 89 years old, lived in 24 US areas. What the recovered Cohort 3 donors had was two negative PCRs, clearance, or symptom resolution. Assay: immunoSEQ multiplex PCR; the TCRdb copy retains only in-frame clones and omits some. The data show around 230,000 clones, 88% seen once. Specimen: PBMCs or T cells enriched from blood (not recorded which). This receptor was taken from a woman aged 25-40 years who had recovered from COVID-19. The chain recombines TRBV27 with TRBJ1-1; the D is unclear. Here the CDR3 reads CASSFDSDRDTFF. CDR3 coding DNA: TGTGCCAGCAGTTTTGATTCCGACCGGGATACTTTCTTT.